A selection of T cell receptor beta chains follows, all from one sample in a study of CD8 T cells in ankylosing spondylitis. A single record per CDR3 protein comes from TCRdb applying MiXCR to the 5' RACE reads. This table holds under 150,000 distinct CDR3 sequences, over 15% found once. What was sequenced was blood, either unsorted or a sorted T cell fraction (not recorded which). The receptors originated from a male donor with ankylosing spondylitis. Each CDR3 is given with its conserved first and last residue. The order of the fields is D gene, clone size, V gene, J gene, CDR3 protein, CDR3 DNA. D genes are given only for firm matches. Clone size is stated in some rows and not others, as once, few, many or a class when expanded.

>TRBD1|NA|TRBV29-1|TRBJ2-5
CSVDLRTGQETQYF
TGCAGCGTTGACCTAAGGACAGGTCAAGAGACCCAGTACTTC
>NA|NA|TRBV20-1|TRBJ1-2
CSATLPVGAGYTF
TGCAGTGCCACTCTTCCTGTTGGGGCCGGCTACACCTTC
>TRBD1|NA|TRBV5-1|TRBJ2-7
CASSLDRGHSYEQYF
TGCGCCAGCAGCCTGGACAGGGGGCACTCCTACGAGCAGTACTTC
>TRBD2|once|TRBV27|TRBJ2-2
CASSLYGGTSGLTGELFF
TGTGCCAGCAGTTTATATGGGGGGACTAGCGGACTCACCGGGGAGCTGTTTTTT
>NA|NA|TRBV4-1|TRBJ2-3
CASSPLRVLAAYTDTQYF
TGCGCCAGCAGCCCCCTCAGGGTTCTAGCAGCGTACACAGATACGCAGTATTTT
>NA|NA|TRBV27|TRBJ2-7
CASGVNYEQYF
TGTGCCAGCGGGGTTAACTACGAGCAGTACTTC
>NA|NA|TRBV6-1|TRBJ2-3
CASSKTGAKTDTQYF
TGTGCCAGCAGTAAAACGGGGGCAAAAACAGATACGCAGTATTTT
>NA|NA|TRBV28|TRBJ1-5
CASSFSENSNQPQHF
TGTGCCAGCAGTTTTTCAGAGAATAGCAATCAGCCCCAGCATTTT
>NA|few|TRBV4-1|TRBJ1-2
CASSQDVQGNGYTF
TGCGCCAGCAGCCAAGATGTACAGGGAAATGGCTACACCTTC
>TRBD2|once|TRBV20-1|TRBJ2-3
CSVPTSGTGDTQYF
TGCAGTGTCCCGACTAGCGGGACGGGAGATACGCAGTATTTT
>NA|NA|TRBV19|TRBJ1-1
CASSITGYTEAFF
TGTGCCAGTAGTATAACAGGGTACACTGAAGCTTTCTTT
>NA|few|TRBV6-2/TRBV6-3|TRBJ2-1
CASSWGSYNEQFF
TGTGCCAGCAGTTGGGGTTCCTACAATGAGCAGTTCTTC
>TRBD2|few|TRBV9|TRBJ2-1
CASSPEGRADEQFF
TGTGCCAGCAGCCCTGAGGGGAGGGCGGATGAGCAGTTCTTC
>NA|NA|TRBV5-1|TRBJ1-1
CASSRGGAEAFF
TGCGCCAGCAGCCGGGGCGGGGCTGAAGCTTTCTTT
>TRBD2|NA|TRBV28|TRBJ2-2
CASSPLAGVTGELFF
TGTGCCAGCAGTCCACTAGCGGGAGTCACCGGGGAGCTGTTTTTT
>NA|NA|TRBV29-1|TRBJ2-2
CSVENRAGTGELFF
TGCAGCGTTGAAAATCGGGCCGGGACCGGGGAGCTGTTTTTT
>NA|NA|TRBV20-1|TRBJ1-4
CSASARPGNSNEKLFF
TGCAGTGCTAGCGCCCGACCGGGGAATAGTAATGAAAAACTGTTTTTT
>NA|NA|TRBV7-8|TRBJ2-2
CASSFFDGTGELFF
TGTGCCAGCAGCTTTTTCGACGGCACCGGGGAGCTGTTTTTT
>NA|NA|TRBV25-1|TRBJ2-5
CASSDLADLQETQYF
TGTGCCAGCAGTGATTTAGCGGATCTCCAAGAGACCCAGTACTTC
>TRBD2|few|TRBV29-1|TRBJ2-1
CSVVGSSGRADNEQFF
TGCAGCGTTGTAGGGAGTAGCGGGAGAGCTGACAATGAGCAGTTCTTC
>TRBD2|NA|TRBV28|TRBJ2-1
CASSPLAGGKDGSYNEQFF
TGTGCCAGCAGTCCATTAGCGGGAGGGAAAGATGGGTCCTACAATGAGCAGTTCTTC
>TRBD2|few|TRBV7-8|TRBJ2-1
CASSPGLGNEQFF
TGTGCCAGCAGCCCGGGACTAGGCAATGAGCAGTTCTTC
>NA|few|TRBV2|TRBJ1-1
CASSGGGAGFF
TGTGCCAGCAGTGGTGGGGGGGCCGGTTTCTTT
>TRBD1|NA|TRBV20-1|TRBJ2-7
CSAVGTGVYEQYF
TGCAGTGCTGTCGGGACAGGCGTCTACGAGCAGTACTTC
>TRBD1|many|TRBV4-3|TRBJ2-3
CASSQDGDRGGTDTQYF
TGCGCCAGCAGCCAAGATGGGGACAGAGGGGGAACAGATACGCAGTATTTT
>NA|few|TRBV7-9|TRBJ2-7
CASSLGGPLYEQYF
TGTGCCAGCAGCTTAGGGGGACCTCTCTACGAGCAGTACTTC
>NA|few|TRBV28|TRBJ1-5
CASSFKGGRNQPQHF
TGTGCCAGCAGTTTCAAGGGTGGCCGCAATCAGCCCCAGCATTTT
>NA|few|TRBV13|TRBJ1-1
CASSVRSGASTEAFF
TGTGCCAGCAGCGTGAGATCAGGGGCTAGCACTGAAGCTTTCTTT
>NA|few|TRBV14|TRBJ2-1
CASSPRPGLNEQFF
TGTGCCAGCAGCCCGCGCCCAGGGCTAAATGAGCAGTTCTTC
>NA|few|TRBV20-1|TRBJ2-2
CSARDPVASANTGELFF
TGCAGTGCTAGAGATCCGGTAGCGTCCGCGAACACCGGGGAGCTGTTTTTT
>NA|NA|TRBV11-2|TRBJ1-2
CASSLGGPVGYTF
TGTGCCAGCAGCTTAGGTGGCCCAGTCGGCTACACCTTC
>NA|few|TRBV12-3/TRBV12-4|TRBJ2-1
CASSGEGRWEFF
TGTGCCAGCAGTGGTGAAGGACGGTGGGAGTTCTTC
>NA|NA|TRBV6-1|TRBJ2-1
CASSFRVNEQFF
TGTGCCAGCAGCTTCAGGGTAAACGAGCAGTTCTTC
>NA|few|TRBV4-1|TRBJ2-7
CASSQDPSGEQYF
TGCGCCAGCAGCCAAGACCCCTCCGGGGAGCAGTACTTC
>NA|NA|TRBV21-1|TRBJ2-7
CASSAPLGAGHDSYEQYF
TGTGCCAGCAGCGCTCCCTTGGGTGCGGGACACGACTCCTACGAGCAGTACTTC
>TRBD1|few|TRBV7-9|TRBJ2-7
CASSLGQGYEQHF
TGTGCCAGCAGCTTGGGACAGGGGTACGAGCAGCACTTC
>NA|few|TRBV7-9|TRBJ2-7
CASSSQPRDPYEQYF
TGTGCCAGCAGCTCCCAGCCCCGGGACCCTTACGAGCAGTACTTC
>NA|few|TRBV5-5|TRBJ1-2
CASSLAGANYGYTF
TGTGCCAGCAGCTTGGCAGGGGCGAACTATGGCTACACCTTC
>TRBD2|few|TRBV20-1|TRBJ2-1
CSASLGLAGANEQFF
TGCAGTGCTAGCTTGGGGCTAGCGGGAGCGAATGAGCAGTTCTTC
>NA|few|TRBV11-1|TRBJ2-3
CASSPFSGGPPSTDTQYF
TGTGCCAGCAGCCCCTTCAGCGGAGGGCCACCTAGCACAGATACGCAGTATTTT
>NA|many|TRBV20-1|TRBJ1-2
CSASSVEDNYGYTF
TGCAGTGCTAGCTCCGTGGAGGATAACTATGGCTACACCTTC
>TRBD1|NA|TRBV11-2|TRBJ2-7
CASSFGTGGGYEQYF
TGTGCCAGCAGCTTCGGGACAGGGGGCGGATACGAGCAGTACTTC
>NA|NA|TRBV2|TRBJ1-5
CASSPQGSYHFSNQPQHF
TGTGCCAGCAGTCCTCAGGGAAGCTACCACTTTAGCAATCAGCCCCAGCATTTT
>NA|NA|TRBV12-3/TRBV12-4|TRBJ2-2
CASSGAAANTGELFF
TGTGCCAGCAGCGGAGCTGCCGCGAACACCGGGGAGCTGTTTTTT
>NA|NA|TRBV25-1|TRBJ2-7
CASSDKDNYEQYF
TGTGCCAGCAGTGACAAGGATAACTACGAGCAGTACTTC
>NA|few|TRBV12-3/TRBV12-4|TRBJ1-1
CASSFGPGNEAFF
NA
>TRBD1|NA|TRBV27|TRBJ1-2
CASRGSRGLDGYTF
TGTGCCAGCAGGGGCTCGAGGGGGCTTGATGGCTACACCTTC
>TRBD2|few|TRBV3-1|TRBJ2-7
CASSQDLAGGPAYEQYF
TGTGCCAGCAGCCAAGATCTTGCGGGAGGCCCCGCCTACGAGCAGTACTTC
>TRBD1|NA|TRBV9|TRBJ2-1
CASSVGQGNYNEQFF
TGTGCCAGCAGCGTAGGACAGGGGAACTACAATGAGCAGTTCTTC
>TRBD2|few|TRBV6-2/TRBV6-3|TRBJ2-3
CASSYWRETTDTQYF
TGTGCCAGCAGTTACTGGCGGGAGACTACAGATACGCAGTATTTT